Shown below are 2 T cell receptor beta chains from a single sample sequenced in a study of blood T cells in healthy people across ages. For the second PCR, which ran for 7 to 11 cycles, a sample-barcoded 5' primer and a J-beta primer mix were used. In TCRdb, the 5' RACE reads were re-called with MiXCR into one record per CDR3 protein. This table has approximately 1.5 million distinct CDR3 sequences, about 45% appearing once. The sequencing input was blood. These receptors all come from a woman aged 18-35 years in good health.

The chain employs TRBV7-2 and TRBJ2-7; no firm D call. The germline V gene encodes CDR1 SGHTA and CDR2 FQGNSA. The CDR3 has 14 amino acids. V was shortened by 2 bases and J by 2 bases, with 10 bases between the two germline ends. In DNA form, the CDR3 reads TGTGCCAGCAGCTTACGGGCCGGAACCTACGAGCAGTACTTC. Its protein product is CASSLRAGTYEQYF.

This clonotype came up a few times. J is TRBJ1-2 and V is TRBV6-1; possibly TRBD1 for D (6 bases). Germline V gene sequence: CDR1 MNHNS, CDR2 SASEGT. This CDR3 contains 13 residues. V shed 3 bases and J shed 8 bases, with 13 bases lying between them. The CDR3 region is CASSEGGLKGYTF. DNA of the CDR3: TGTGCCAGCAGTGAGGGGGGCCTGAAAGGCTACACCTTC.